One sample yielded the 7 T cell receptor beta chains listed below, sequenced in a study of blood T cell repertoires in COVID-19 (TCRdb year 2020). The library relied on the immunoSEQ multiplex PCR assay. Not all clones reach the TCRdb copy of this immuneACCESS table, which keeps in-frame sequences only. Checked studies attribute under half of the gap to unresolved V genes and leave the rest unexplained. This sample holds about 480,000 clones; 89% were observed only once. The ten largest clones take up roughly 0.9% of the sample. Source material: peripheral blood. These receptors were collected from a man between 18 and 29 years old with COVID-19, enrolled during active disease.

The chain combines TRBV7-2 with TRBJ2-5; possible D gene TRBD2, 5 bases. The CDR3 is 15 amino acids. In germline, CDR1 is SGHTA, CDR2 FQGNSA. V shed 2 bases and J shed 2 bases, with 12 bases lying between them. The CDR3 loop reads CASSLNPGGQETQYF. For the CDR3, the DNA is TGTGCCAGCAGCTTAAATCCTGGCGGGCAAGAGACCCAGTACTTC. Looking up the rest from reference TRBV7-2 and TRBJ2-5 gives the full variable domain: GAGVSQSPSNKVTEKGKDVELRCDPISGHTALYWYRQSLGQGLEFLIYFQGNSAPDKSGLPSDRFSAERTGGSVSTLTIQRTQQEDSAVYLCASSLNPGGQETQYFGPGTRLLVL.

This rearrangement joins TRBV6-2 or TRBV6-3 to TRBJ2-7; TRBD2 might be the D (5 bases). Germline-derived CDR1 and CDR2 are MNHEY and SVGEGT. This CDR3 region has 14 residues. Trimming removed 2 bases from V and 6 bases from J, with 14 bases in between. CDR3 DNA: TGTGCCAGCAGTTACGCAGGACTGGCACGCGAGCAGTACTTC. This encodes CASSYAGLAREQYF.

The chain employs TRBV11-2 and TRBJ2-2, with TRBD2 identical over 11 bases. J gave up 7 bases and V 4 bases, and 14 bases lay outside the gene matches. The germline V gene encodes CDR1 SGHAT and CDR2 FQNNGV. This CDR3 has 18 residues. The CDR3 bases are TGTGCCAGCAGCTCTCCCGGGCTAGCGGGGGGTAAGGGCGGGGAGCTGTTTTTT. Its protein is CASSSPGLAGGKGGELFF. The full variable domain, in which reference TRBV11-2 and TRBJ2-2 provide the parts outside the CDR3, is EAGVAQSPRYKIIEKRQSVAFWCNPISGHATLYWYQQILGQGPKLLIQFQNNGVVDDSQLPKDRFSAERLKGVDSTLKIQPAKLEDSAVYLCASSSPGLAGGKGGELFFGEGSRLTVL.

The rearrangement joins TRBV7-9 to TRBJ2-5; a possible D gene is TRBD2 (6 bases). With 6 bases removed from V and 5 bases from J, the gap between germline ends came to 19 bases. Germline V CDR1 and CDR2: SEHNR, FQNEAQ (reference sequence). The CDR3 loop spans 15 amino acids. The CDR3 nucleotides are TGTGCCAGCAGTGTTGGGCTAGCGAATGTGGAGACCCAGTACTTC. Translation gives CASSVGLANVETQYF.

The rearrangement uses TRBV5-5 and TRBJ2-2, with D perhaps matching TRBD2 (7 bases). The length of the CDR3 is 16 residues. Germline V lookup: CDR1 SGHKS, CDR2 YYEKEE (reference sequence). Trimming stripped 2 bases from V and 7 bases from J, with 18 bases between. The CDR3 bases are TGTGCCAGCAGCTTCATGGCGGGGGCCCGTCTCGGGGAGCTGTTTTTT. Its translation is CASSFMAGARLGELFF.

This chain uses TRBV5-1 with TRBJ1-3, with TRBD1 matching over 8 bases. The CDR3 spans 15 residues. Trimming removed 4 bases from V and 0 bases from J; junction bases left unmatched: 3. The germline V gene has CDR1 SGHRS and CDR2 YFSETQ. The CDR3 DNA follows: TGCGCCAGCAGCCTCGACAGGGGCTCTGGAAACACCATATATTTT. As protein: CASSLDRGSGNTIYF.

The rearrangement links TRBV24-1 to TRBJ2-1, with D unresolved. The germline CDR1 and CDR2 sequences are KGHDR and SFDVKD. The CDR3 has 11 amino acids. Deletions cut 12 bases from V and 9 bases from J, with 14 bases between. In nucleotides, the CDR3 is TGTGCCTCCGTGGTTGAGATTGAGCAGTTCTTC. Amino acid sequence: CASVVEIEQFF.